The 10 T cell receptor beta chains below all came from one sample that was sequenced in a study of T-cell memory formation after mild COVID-19. Each CDR3 protein gets one entry after TCRdb re-called the 5' RACE reads with MiXCR. The sample lists about 320,000 distinct CDR3 sequences; approximately 15% were seen once. The specimen sequenced was PBMCs or a T cell subset sorted from them (not recorded which). All receptors derive from a man aged 18 to 29 who had mild COVID-19 (a few samples of this study predate the infection). Cell type and time point are not known.

The chain couples TRBV5-1 to TRBJ2-5; 10 bases match TRBD1. J was trimmed by 5 bases and V by 6 bases; bases with no gene match: 4. CDR3 length: 13 amino acids. Germline V gives CDR1 SGHRS, CDR2 YFSETQ. CDR3 in DNA: TGCGCCAGCAAAGAGGGACAGGGGGAGACCCAGTACTTC. Translation gives CASKEGQGETQYF. The entire variable domain, with the rest obtained from reference TRBV5-1 and TRBJ2-5, is as follows: KAGVTQTPRYLIKTRGQQVTLSCSPISGHRSVSWYQQTPGQGLQFLFEYFSETQRNKGNFPGRFSGRQFSNSRSEMNVSTLELGDSALYLCASKEGQGETQYFGPGTRLLVL.

The rearrangement joins TRBV10-1 to TRBJ1-1; D possibly corresponds to TRBD1 (5 bases). Germline loops: CDR1 WNHNN, CDR2 SYGVQD (reference sequence). This CDR3 comprises 15 residues. The V gene lost 0 bases and the J gene lost 1 base, with 9 bases spanning the gap. In nucleotides, the CDR3 is TGCGCCAGCAGTGAGTCCGGGGCTGGGAACACTGAAGCTTTCTTT. Translated: CASSESGAGNTEAFF.

In its sample, this clonotype was seen many times. This rearrangement joins TRBV3-1 to TRBJ2-5, with D unclear. CDR1 is LGHDT and CDR2 is YNNKEL in the germline V gene (reference sequence). Trimming left V 4 bases short and J 1 base short, with 10 bases between. This CDR3 spans 14 amino acids. The CDR3 coding sequence is TGTGCCAGCAGCCCCATCCGGAGCCAAGAGACCCAGTACTTC. This gives the protein CASSPIRSQETQYF.

V and J are TRBV5-1 and TRBJ2-7, with a weak D call TRBD1 (6 bases). Trimming shortened V by 7 bases and J by 4 bases, and 18 bases separated the two germline ends. Looked up from germline, CDR1 is SGHRS and CDR2 is YFSETQ. The CDR3 consists of 14 residues. The CDR3 bases are TGCGCCAGCCGATGGACAGTAAGCCGTTACGAGCAGTACTTC. Its translation: CASRWTVSRYEQYF.

Notes on this clonotype: A much larger clone differs from this one at a single base, so this may be a read error. The rearrangement joins TRBV10-3 to TRBJ2-2; 7 nucleotides line up with TRBD2. The CDR3 runs 15 residues. Trimming at V came to 0 bases and at J to 4 bases, leaving 2 bases not matched to a gene. CDR1 and CDR2 (germline): ENHRY, SYGVKD. CDR3 residues: CAISESWTSTGELFF. In DNA form, the CDR3 reads TGTGCCATCAGTGAGTCCTGGACTAGCACCGGGGAGCTGTTTTTT.

The V call is TRBV7-9, the J call TRBJ2-3; 8 bases match TRBD1. Germline loops: CDR1 SEHNR, CDR2 FQNEAQ (reference sequence). The CDR3 contains 16 residues. After removal of 2 bases from V and 4 bases from J, the junction contained 8 bases not matched to a gene. CDR3 DNA sequence: TGTGCCAGCAGCTTACCAATAGACAGGGGCCCAGATACGCAGTATTTT. It codes for CASSLPIDRGPDTQYF.

This clonotype has just a few counts. The chain couples TRBV6-5 to TRBJ2-3; 7 bases align to TRBD1. The J segment lost 5 bases and the V segment lost 5 bases, leaving 7 bases of the junction unmatched. Looked up from germline, CDR1 is MNHEY and CDR2 is SVGAGI. This CDR3 comprises 14 residues. This CDR3 is CASSRTGTGDTQYF. The CDR3 DNA follows: TGTGCCAGCAGTCGGACAGGAACGGGAGATACGCAGTATTTT.

V and J are TRBV3-1 and TRBJ2-3; D assignment may be TRBD1 or TRBD2 (6 bases each). Between the trimmed V and J ends, which lost 0 bases and 5 bases, there was a span of 12 bases. Germline V CDR1 and CDR2: LGHDT, YNNKEL (reference sequence). The CDR3 length is 15 residues. The CDR3 DNA reads TGTGCCAGCAGCCAAGATAGGGGGGCTGGAGATACGCAGTATTTT. This gives the protein CASSQDRGAGDTQYF.

The chain uses TRBV9 and TRBJ2-1; D is unresolved. Trimming pared 4 bases from V and 5 bases from J, leaving 13 bases between. The V gene's germline CDR1 is SGDLS and CDR2 YYNGEE. There are 14 residues in the CDR3. CDR3 nucleotides: TGTGCCAGCAGCCCGTCCATTGCACACAATGAGCAGTTCTTC. It yields the protein CASSPSIAHNEQFF.

The chain employs TRBV10-3 and TRBJ1-5, with a possible D match to TRBD1 (6 bases). The CDR3 contains 13 residues. Looked up from germline, CDR1 is ENHRY and CDR2 is SYGVKD. V shed 6 bases and J shed 0 bases, with 6 bases lying between them. CDR3 DNA: TGTGCCATCAGGGACAGTAGCAATCAGCCCCAGCATTTT. Residues: CAIRDSSNQPQHF.